This T cell receptor beta chain comes out of a study of cytomegalovirus exposure and HLA in healthy donors. About the study: In an early release, HLA-typed donors contributed 90 million or so unique TCR sequences. Overall study results and limits: Later analysis placed DRB1 highest and HLA-C lowest in TCR association rates, which differed by HLA locus.

CDR1 and CDR2 (germline): LNHDA, SQIVND (reference sequence). Trimming left V 0 bases short and J 11 bases short, with 10 bases between. CDR3 size: 13 residues. PCR involved 60 Vbeta and 13 Jbeta primers. Authors' processing steps: About 12 million of the roughly 80 million unique TCR beta chains counted in a later analysis were shared. Sequencing was performed with immunoSEQ multiplex PCR; in TCRdb, only in-frame clones are kept and a portion is missing. The V and J calls and the clone size are those of that table, but D and trimming were determined from the DNA. This sample yields 210,000 or so clones, of which approximately 88% are seen a single time; roughly 0.75% belongs to the top ten. A remark on this clone: Antigen: not known.

The origin of this receptor is a boy between 2 and 15 years old in good health and CMV-seronegative. This chain connects TRBV19 to TRBJ2-2, with D unresolved. The sample taken for sequencing was PBMCs. The CDR3 region has the DNA TGTGCCAGTAGTATAGAAATAGCCCGAGAGCTGTTTTTT. It yields the protein CASSIEIARELFF.